This is a list of T cell receptor beta chains from one sample in a study of graft-versus-host responses after intestinal transplantation. The method was immunoSEQ multiplex PCR; TCRdb's version includes in-frame clones alone and lacks a portion of them. The sample shows 35,000 to 45,000 clones, 85% to 95% of them seen only once. These receptors' antigens are unknown. The material was unstimulated CD8+ T cells sorted from spleen or lymph node cells, obtained before transplant. These receptors were collected from a human donor who was the organ donor for an intestinal transplant. Both conserved end residues are trimmed from each CDR3.

V	CDR3
TRBV7-2	ASSLEFLTSPQETQY
TRBV4-2	ASSPGGQVPYEQY
TRBV19	ASRLAGGATGELF
TRBV5-7	ASSLEGSPQY
TRBV27	ASSLEGPTNTGELF
TRBV7-6	ASNPRGDADTQY
TRBV7-6	ASSRTQGTEAF
TRBV2	ASSERTGVYTIY
TRBV12-2	ASRDPTGGTEAF
TRBV2	ASSGWTEGGIEKLF
TRBV5-1	ASRDRRGGYT
TRBV9	ASSGAGTSPGEQY
TRBV15	ATSSTNEKLF
TRBV7-2	ASSSGLAGAKTQY
TRBV4-1	ASSQGFGKETQY
TRBV13	ASSQQGTHDYGYT
TRBV7-7	ASSLAPLAGASYNEQF
TRBV7-3	ASSPGGGQGFEQY
TRBV19	ASSIGPMGRGKNIQY
TRBV4-3	ASSQEFMGLRGGYT
TRBV5-6	ASSFGTGSNEQF
TRBV5-4	ASSSGGGMNTEAF
TRBV10-3	AISEGGHDSPLH
TRBV7-3	ASSSNTGELF
TRBV4-1	ASSQDQWQVINTGELF
TRBV19	ASRAGDNGYT
TRBV19	ASSRGLTGYQPQH